Presented here are 30 T cell receptor beta chains from one specimen sequenced in a study of shared clonotypes between healthy human individuals. Using immunoSEQ multiplex PCR, the repertoire was profiled, and TCRdb retains in-frame clones only, with some absent. The data show about 1.5 million clones, roughly 98% seen once. What was sequenced was naive CD4+ T cells sorted from blood. Subset specified: CD45RA+ positively selected. The receptors derive from a man between 25 and 39 years old in good health.

J is TRBJ2-2 and V is TRBV2; maybe TRBD1 (6 bases). Germline CDR1 is SNHLY and CDR2 is FYNNEI. This CDR3 is 15 amino acids long. The V gene lost 1 base and the J gene lost 1 base, with 7 bases spanning the gap. CDR3 in amino acids: CASSEEGQNTGELFF. The DNA of the CDR3 is TGTGCCAGCAGTGAAGAGGGACAGAACACCGGGGAGCTGTTTTTT.

The chain joins TRBV7-9 to TRBJ2-7, with no clear D. V was shortened by 1 base and J by 11 bases, with 12 bases between the two germline ends. Germline assignment: CDR1 SEHNR and CDR2 FQNEAQ (reference sequence). The CDR3 consists of 12 residues. CDR3 amino acids: CASSLDGTTKYF. The CDR3, as DNA: TGTGCCAGCAGCTTAGACGGAACGACCAAGTACTTC.

As to this clone: At the DNA level, this CDR3 is encoded by other sequences in the same sample as well. V and J are TRBV30 and TRBJ2-3; D is unresolved. Germline V gene data show CDR1 as GTSNPN and CDR2 as SVGIG (reference sequence). The V gene lost 0 bases and the J gene lost 1 base, with 5 bases spanning the gap. The CDR3 extends over 13 amino acids. The DNA of the CDR3 is TGTGCCTGGAGTGTTCAAGGCACAGATACGCAGTATTTT. The encoded protein is CAWSVQGTDTQYF.

The V call is TRBV7-9, the J call TRBJ2-4, with a weak D call TRBD1 (6 bases). CDR3 size: 16 residues. The germline V gene encodes CDR1 SEHNR and CDR2 FQNEAQ (reference sequence). V was clipped by 3 bases and J by 0 bases, with 12 bases between them. CDR3 loop: CASSFEGVGAKNIQYF. Written as DNA, the CDR3 is TGTGCCAGCAGCTTCGAGGGGGTCGGAGCCAAAAACATTCAGTACTTC.

The CDR3 loop is CSGLGNIQYF. Written as DNA, the CDR3 is TGCAGTGGCCTCGGAAACATTCAGTACTTC. This chain joins TRBV20-1 and TRBJ2-4; D gene uncertain. V was pared by 7 bases and J by 6 bases, with 7 bases between. The CDR3 is 10 residues long. The germline CDR1 and CDR2 sequences are DFQATT and SNEGSKA (reference sequence).

The chain uses TRBV7-2 and TRBJ2-3, with 7 bases fitting TRBD2. CDR1 SGHTA and CDR2 FQGNSA come from the germline V gene. V lost 2 bases to trimming and J lost 0 bases; unmatched junction nucleotides: 8. The CDR3 is 17 residues long. The chain's CDR3 is CASSLRTRSSSTDTQYF. In nucleotides, the CDR3 is TGTGCCAGCAGCTTACGGACTAGATCCTCTAGCACAGATACGCAGTATTTT.

This clone came up once. The same CDR3 also results from other DNA sequences found in this sample. The chain combines TRBV18 with TRBJ2-7; D is unresolved. From germline, CDR1 is KGHSH and CDR2 LQKENI. V was pared by 0 bases and J by 3 bases, with 6 bases between. The CDR3 consists of 13 residues. This CDR3 reads CASSPPGYYEQYF. The CDR3 DNA follows: TGTGCCAGCTCACCACCAGGGTACTACGAGCAGTACTTC.

V gene TRBV5-5 combines with J gene TRBJ2-1, with 12 bases identical to TRBD2. With V trimmed by 3 bases and J by 9 bases, 7 bases remained unmatched. CDR3 length: 15 residues. Germline lookup yields CDR1 SGHKS and CDR2 YYEKEE (reference sequence). The CDR3 loop reads CASSSSTSGRIEQFF. The CDR3 DNA reads TGTGCCAGCAGCTCCTCTACTAGCGGGAGGATTGAGCAGTTCTTC.

DNA for the CDR3: TGTGCCAGCCCTCCCGGACAGGGCCCCACAGATACGCAGTATTTT. Translation: CASPPGQGPTDTQYF. V gene TRBV28 combines with J gene TRBJ2-3; 8 bases line up with TRBD1. Germline CDR1 is MDHEN and CDR2 is SYDVKM. This CDR3 contains 15 residues. V lost 8 bases, J lost 2 bases, and 9 bases stayed unmatched.

The rearrangement joins TRBV19 to TRBJ2-1; D gene uncertain. Trimming took 3 bases from V and 9 from J, leaving 9 bases between them. Germline assignment: CDR1 LNHDA and CDR2 SQIVND (reference sequence). This CDR3 comprises 12 residues. The CDR3 reads CASSMTSAEQFF. The CDR3 DNA reads as TGTGCCAGTAGTATGACGTCTGCTGAGCAGTTCTTC.

This clone was detected only once. One end of the junction varies from germline; a read error may be responsible. V gene TRBV6-5 combines with J gene TRBJ2-7; no clear D gene. This CDR3 region has 15 residues. Germline CDR1 and CDR2: MNHEY and SVGAGI. The CDR3 DNA is TGTGCCAGCAGTTACGGGGATCCCTCCTCCAACGAGCAGTACTTC. Its translation: CASSYGDPSSNEQYF.

The CDR3 DNA sequence: TGTGCCAGCAGCTTGGGGGGATCCACTAGCACAGATACGCAGTATTTT. This sequence encodes CASSLGGSTSTDTQYF. The genes are TRBV5-4 and TRBJ2-3; D uncertain. V lost 0 bases to trimming and J lost 0 bases, with 11 bases between them. Looked up from germline, CDR1 is SGHNT and CDR2 is YYREEE (reference sequence). The CDR3 consists of 16 residues. The full variable domain, with the rest looked up from reference TRBV5-4 and TRBJ2-3, is ETGVTQSPTHLIKTRGQQVTLRCSSQSGHNTVSWYQQALGQGPQFIFQYYREEENGRGNFPPRFSGLQFPNYSSELNVNALELDDSALYLCASSLGGSTSTDTQYFGPGTRLTVL.

The chain uses TRBV5-4 and TRBJ1-1; 7 nucleotides align to TRBD1. Germline V gives CDR1 SGHNT, CDR2 YYREEE (reference sequence). V was pared by 4 bases and J by 4 bases, with 13 bases of the junction left unmatched. This CDR3 contains 16 residues. CDR3 protein: CASSPGRQGQGTEAFF. CDR3 nucleotide sequence: TGTGCCAGCAGCCCGGGCCGACAGGGACAAGGCACTGAAGCTTTCTTT.

This clone came up once. The chain couples TRBV30 to TRBJ1-4, with no clear D. Germline assignment: CDR1 GTSNPN and CDR2 SVGIG (reference sequence). Trimming cost V 0 bases and J 5 bases, with 10 bases left between them. The CDR3 has 14 amino acids. The DNA of the CDR3 is TGTGCCTGGAGTGTACCCTTTGGGAATGAAAAACTGTTTTTT. As protein: CAWSVPFGNEKLFF.

V usage is TRBV19 and J usage is TRBJ1-4; 9 bases fit TRBD1. The germline V gene encodes CDR1 LNHDA and CDR2 SQIVND (reference sequence). After removal of 7 bases from V and 8 bases from J, the junction contained 14 bases not matched to a gene. The CDR3 sequence is 16 residues long. The CDR3 bases are TGTGCCAGTACCTCGGGGTGGGGACAGGGCCCCGAAAAACTGTTTTTT. Amino acid sequence: CASTSGWGQGPEKLFF.

The genes are TRBV11-3 and TRBJ2-7, with D perhaps given as TRBD1 or TRBD2 (5 bases each). Trimming left V 5 bases short and J 6 bases short, with 14 bases between. The CDR3 covers 13 residues. Germline V lookup: CDR1 SGHNT, CDR2 YENEEA. CDR3 DNA sequence: TGTGCCAGCAGCATGCCCGGTGGGGGCGAGCAGTACTTC. Its translation is CASSMPGGGEQYF.

Only one count was recorded for this clone. The chain employs TRBV5-1 and TRBJ1-1, with D uncertain. The ends were cut back, 3 bases at V and 2 bases at J, with 8 bases in the middle. Germline loops: CDR1 SGHRS, CDR2 YFSETQ. The CDR3 runs 13 residues. CDR3 amino acids: CASSWTRNTEAFF. CDR3 in DNA: TGCGCCAGCAGCTGGACCCGAAACACTGAAGCTTTCTTT. The full variable domain, its missing parts supplied by reference TRBV5-1 and TRBJ1-1, is KAGVTQTPRYLIKTRGQQVTLSCSPISGHRSVSWYQQTPGQGLQFLFEYFSETQRNKGNFPGRFSGRQFSNSRSEMNVSTLELGDSALYLCASSWTRNTEAFFGQGTRLTVV.

The gene calls are TRBV5-1 and TRBJ2-2, with 9 bases matching TRBD2. J gave up 7 bases and V 3 bases, and 7 bases lay outside the gene matches. This CDR3 is built from 15 residues. Germline lookup yields CDR1 SGHRS and CDR2 YFSETQ. The CDR3 region is CASSSGTSSGGELFF. The CDR3 bases are TGCGCCAGCAGCTCCGGGACTAGCAGCGGCGGGGAGCTGTTTTTT.

J is TRBJ2-1 and V is TRBV7-2; D may be TRBD1 (6 bases). The V end was cut by 5 bases, the J end by 7 bases, with 12 bases between. The CDR3 loop spans 13 amino acids. CDR1 and CDR2 (germline): SGHTA, FQGNSA. In DNA, the CDR3 is TGTGCCAGCAGCATGAACAGGGATAATGAGCAGTTCTTC. This encodes CASSMNRDNEQFF.

The rearrangement uses TRBV29-1 and TRBJ2-5; 9 bases agree with TRBD2. Germline CDR1 and CDR2: SQVTM and ANQGSEA. The CDR3 runs 15 residues. The V segment lost 2 bases and the J segment 4 bases; nucleotides outside the gene matches: 8. The CDR3 reads CSVERLAGYGETQYF. The CDR3 DNA is TGCAGCGTTGAAAGGCTAGCGGGATACGGAGAGACCCAGTACTTC.

The chain links TRBV15 to TRBJ1-4; 7 nucleotides match TRBD1. CDR1 and CDR2 (germline): LNHNV, YYDKDF (reference sequence). The CDR3 length is 13 residues. V lost 3 bases and J lost 13; bases outside the gene matches: 8. This CDR3 reads CATSRDRQGTLFF. The CDR3 DNA reads as TGTGCCACCAGCAGGGACCGACAGGGAACACTGTTTTTT. The entire variable domain, with the rest obtained from reference TRBV15 and TRBJ1-4, is as follows: DAMVIQNPRYQVTQFGKPVTLSCSQTLNHNVMYWYQQKSSQAPKLLFHYYDKDFNNEADTPDNFQSRRPNTSFCFLDIRSPGLGDTAMYLCATSRDRQGTLFFGSGTQLSVL.

Worth noting for this clone: Additional DNA sequences in this sample encode the identical CDR3. The chain has TRBV6-1 and TRBJ2-7; the D is unclear. V dropped 1 base and J dropped 5 bases, with 3 bases sitting between them. The CDR3 sequence is 11 residues long. CDR1 MNHNS and CDR2 SASEGT come from the germline V gene. CDR3 in amino acids: CASSEVDEQYF. Written as DNA, the CDR3 is TGTGCCAGCAGTGAAGTGGACGAGCAGTACTTC.

The rearrangement joins TRBV7-2 to TRBJ1-2; D unclear. Germline V gene data show CDR1 as SGHTA and CDR2 as FQGNSA. The V end lost 1 base, the J end lost 4 bases, and 4 bases lay between the germline ends. The CDR3 is 12 residues long. The DNA of the CDR3 is TGTGCCAGCAGCTTAGACCGCTATGGCTACACCTTC. This gives the protein CASSLDRYGYTF.

This clone occurred once. The chain uses TRBV9 and TRBJ2-3; D remains ambiguous. The V and J ends lost 0 bases and 2 bases respectively, with 7 bases between them. This CDR3 region has 14 residues. Germline V gene sequence: CDR1 SGDLS, CDR2 YYNGEE. The CDR3: CASSVAITTDTQYF. CDR3 nucleotides: TGTGCCAGCAGCGTAGCTATCACCACAGATACGCAGTATTTT. Using reference TRBV9 and TRBJ2-3 for the parts outside the CDR3, the full variable domain is DSGVTQTPKHLITATGQRVTLRCSPRSGDLSVYWYQQSLDQGLQFLIQYYNGEERAKGNILERFSAQQFPDLHSELNLSSLELGDSALYFCASSVAITTDTQYFGPGTRLTVL.

V usage is TRBV11-2 and J usage is TRBJ2-5; 11 bases are a match to TRBD2. From germline, CDR1 is SGHAT and CDR2 FQNNGV. The CDR3 runs 17 residues. V gave up 1 base and J gave up 5 bases; unmatched junction bases: 9. The CDR3 nucleotides read TGTGCCAGCAGCTTAGTGGTAGGGACTAGCGGCGGGGAGACCCAGTACTTC. Translation gives CASSLVVGTSGGETQYF.

The chain has TRBV7-9 and TRBJ2-1; D might be TRBD1 (7 bases). The CDR3 is 15 amino acids. V shed 3 bases and J shed 3 bases, with 12 bases lying between them. Germline loops: CDR1 SEHNR, CDR2 FQNEAQ (reference sequence). CDR3 DNA: TGTGCCAGCAGCTTCACGGGGGACAGCTACAATGAGCAGTTCTTC. Translating gives CASSFTGDSYNEQFF.

V usage is TRBV15 and J usage is TRBJ2-7; the match to TRBD2 covers 11 bases. Trimming took 0 bases from V and 6 from J; bases not matched to a gene: 4. The length of the CDR3 is 15 residues. Germline loops: CDR1 LNHNV, CDR2 YYDKDF (reference sequence). CDR3 residues: CATSREGLAVGEQYF. CDR3 coding DNA: TGTGCCACCAGCAGAGAGGGACTAGCGGTTGGCGAGCAGTACTTC.

This clone was seen once. CDR3 sequence reads: CASSIGATQYF. The CDR3 DNA reads TGCGCCAGCAGCATCGGGGCGACGCAGTATTTT. The gene calls are TRBV5-1 and TRBJ2-3, with D perhaps assigned TRBD1 or TRBD2 (5 bases each). V gave up 4 bases and J gave up 9 bases, with 9 bases separating them. This CDR3 is built from 11 residues. Per germline, CDR1 SGHRS and CDR2 YFSETQ.

The V call is TRBV5-1, the J call TRBJ2-6; D perhaps matches TRBD1 (5 bases). Trimming pared 5 bases from V and 4 bases from J, leaving 10 bases between. Germline V gene sequence: CDR1 SGHRS, CDR2 YFSETQ. This CDR3 region has 14 residues. CDR3 coding DNA: TGCGCCAGCAGACAGGTTTCCGGGGCCAACGTCCTGACTTTC. Translated: CASRQVSGANVLTF.

CDR3 in amino acids: CASSPTRRGPEAFF. The DNA for the CDR3 is TGTGCCAGCAGTCCCACGAGGAGGGGGCCTGAAGCTTTCTTT. V gene TRBV25-1 combines with J gene TRBJ1-1; 7 bases are shared with TRBD1. The germline V gene encodes CDR1 MGHDK and CDR2 SYGVNS. This CDR3 is 14 amino acids long. With V trimmed by 5 bases and J by 6 bases, 9 bases remained unmatched.